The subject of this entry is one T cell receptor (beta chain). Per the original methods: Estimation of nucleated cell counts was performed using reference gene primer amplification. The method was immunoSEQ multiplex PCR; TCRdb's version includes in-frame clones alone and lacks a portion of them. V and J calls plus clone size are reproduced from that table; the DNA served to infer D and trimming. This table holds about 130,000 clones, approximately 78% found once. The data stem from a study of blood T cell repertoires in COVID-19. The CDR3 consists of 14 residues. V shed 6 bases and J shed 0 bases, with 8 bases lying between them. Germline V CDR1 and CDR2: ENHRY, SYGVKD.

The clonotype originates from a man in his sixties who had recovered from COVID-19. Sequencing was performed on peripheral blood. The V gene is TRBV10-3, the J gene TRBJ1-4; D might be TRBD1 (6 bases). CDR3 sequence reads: CAIRDSATNEKLFF. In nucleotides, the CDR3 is TGTGCCATCAGGGACAGTGCAACTAATGAAAAACTGTTTTTT.